The clone carrying this T cell receptor (beta chain) was seen more than once but under ten times. V was cut by 3 bases and J by 2 bases, with 13 bases left in between. Germline V gene lookup returns CDR1 LNHNV and CDR2 YYDKDF (reference sequence). The CDR3 has 15 residues. The data stem from a study of blood T cells in healthy people across ages. Sample-barcoded 5' priming and a J-beta primer mix drove a second PCR of about 7 to 12 cycles. TCRdb reanalysed the 5' RACE reads using MiXCR and keeps one entry per CDR3 protein. Altogether hundreds of thousands of distinct CDR3 sequences are present, around a quarter being singletons, with the ten largest covering under 3%. The same data also contributed to another study, on T cells of mothers and their children.

The sequenced sample was blood. The TCR comes from a boy between 5 and 17 years old in good health. The rearrangement links TRBV15 to TRBJ1-1; no reliable D call. CDR3 DNA: TGTGCCACCAGCAGCTCTAGACGGGCCAACACTGAAGCTTTCTTT. It codes for CATSSSRRANTEAFF.